This T cell receptor beta chain is drawn from a study of beta chain features in type 1 diabetes. Study-wide findings and caveats: For Type 1 diabetes patients, all four CD4+ subsets carried TCRB CDR3s that were moderately but significantly shorter.

Reverse transcription of all isolated RNA meant that expressed TCRB transcripts were sequenced. The assay was immunoSEQ multiplex PCR, and TCRdb's table has in-frame clones only and misses some. Of around 120,000 clones detected, around 16% appear once; the ten largest clones hold roughly 2.6%. In its sample, this clone was seen a few times. No antigen is known for it. The TCR comes from a man between 18 and 29 years old with type 1 diabetes. The sample was central memory CD4+ T cells from blood.

The CDR3 DNA is TGTGCCTGGAGTGTACCCTCCCGGGGTTCACCCCTCCACTTT. Its translation is CAWSVPSRGSPLHF. The gene calls are TRBV30 and TRBJ1-6; no clear D gene. Germline V lookup: CDR1 GTSNPN, CDR2 SVGIG (reference sequence). V was cut by 0 bases and J by 9 bases, with 12 bases left in between. This CDR3 is built from 14 residues.